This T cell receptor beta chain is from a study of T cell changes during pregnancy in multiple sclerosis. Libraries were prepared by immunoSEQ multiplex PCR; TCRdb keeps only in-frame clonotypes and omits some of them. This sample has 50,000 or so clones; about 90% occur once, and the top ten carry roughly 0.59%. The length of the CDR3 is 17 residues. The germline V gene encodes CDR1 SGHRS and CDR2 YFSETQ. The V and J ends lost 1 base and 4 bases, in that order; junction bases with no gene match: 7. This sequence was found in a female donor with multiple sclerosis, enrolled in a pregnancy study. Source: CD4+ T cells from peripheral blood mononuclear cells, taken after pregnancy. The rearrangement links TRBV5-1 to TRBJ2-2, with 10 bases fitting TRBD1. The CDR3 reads CASSLLGDRGPTGELFF. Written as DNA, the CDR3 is TGCGCCAGCAGCTTGTTGGGGGACAGGGGCCCCACCGGGGAGCTGTTTTTT.